These 18 T cell receptor beta chains came from one sample sequenced in a study of T cell repertoires in cytomegalovirus infection. MiXCR, applied by TCRdb to the reads, yields one record per CDR3 protein. The table includes approximately 320,000 distinct CDR3 sequences, more than 9% detected once. The sample comprised PBMCs. The origin of the receptors is a human donor in good health (CMV status not recorded). Some clones in this sample may be carry-over from other donors' samples.

The table lists this clonotype with many counts. The gene calls are TRBV7-9 and TRBJ2-5; 7 bases are a match to TRBD1. The trim removed 5 bases at V and 4 bases at J, leaving 7 bases unmatched. The CDR3 loop spans 14 amino acids. Germline CDR1 reads SEHNR; CDR2 reads FQNEAQ (reference sequence). The CDR3 is CASSPGQTGETQYF. The CDR3 DNA sequence: TGTGCCAGCAGCCCGGGACAGACGGGAGAGACCCAGTACTTC.

This clonotype was detected ten times or more. V gene TRBV7-2 combines with J gene TRBJ2-5; 10 bases map to TRBD1. Germline trimming cut 6 bases from V and 4 bases from J; bases unmatched to any gene: 5. The germline V gene has CDR1 SGHTA and CDR2 FQGNSA. The CDR3 is 14 amino acids. CDR3 residues: CASRRDRGTETQYF. DNA of the CDR3: TGTGCCAGCAGAAGGGACAGGGGAACAGAGACCCAGTACTTC.

This clonotype was seen at least ten times. The J gene is TRBJ2-2, the V gene TRBV7-2; 7 bases map to TRBD2. J lost 0 bases, V lost 4 bases, and 5 bases had no gene match. The germline V gene has CDR1 SGHTA and CDR2 FQGNSA. CDR3 length: 16 residues. Here the CDR3 reads CASSSQAGTNTGELFF. The CDR3 bases are TGTGCCAGCAGCTCCCAAGCGGGGACGAACACCGGGGAGCTGTTTTTT.

This clonotype occurred many times. The chain has TRBV4-2 and TRBJ2-5; D is unresolved. This CDR3 spans 12 amino acids. The germline V gene has CDR1 LGHNA and CDR2 YNFKEQ. V lost 3 bases and J lost 1, with 3 bases in between. The CDR3 region is CASSHPQETQYF. In DNA, the CDR3 is TGTGCCAGCAGCCATCCCCAAGAGACCCAGTACTTC.

The rearrangement links TRBV7-9 to TRBJ2-4; no clear D. Looked up from germline, CDR1 is SEHNR and CDR2 is FQNEAQ (reference sequence). Deletions cut 4 bases from V and 0 bases from J, with 7 bases between. The CDR3 contains 14 residues. The CDR3, as DNA: TGTGCCAGCAGCTCCCATCTAGCCAAAAACATTCAGTACTTC. Its protein product is CASSSHLAKNIQYF.

This clonotype appeared many times. The V gene is TRBV7-3, the J gene TRBJ2-1; TRBD2 might be the D (6 bases). The length of the CDR3 is 16 residues. Germline V gives CDR1 SGHTA, CDR2 FQGTGA. With 6 bases removed from V and 5 bases from J, the gap between germline ends came to 20 bases. CDR3 sequence reads: CASSVGPGGTHNEQFF. In nucleotides, the CDR3 is TGTGCCAGCAGTGTCGGGCCTGGGGGGACCCACAATGAGCAGTTCTTC.

This clonotype was observed at least ten times. This chain uses TRBV11-2 with TRBJ2-1, with 13 nucleotides matching TRBD2. Per the germline V gene, CDR1 is SGHAT and CDR2 is FQNNGV. J gave up 1 base and V 4 bases, and 7 bases lay outside the gene matches. There are 18 residues in the CDR3. The DNA of the CDR3 is TGTGCCAGCAGCTCAGGACTAGCGGGAGCGGGGTCCTACAATGAGCAGTTCTTC. Its protein product is CASSSGLAGAGSYNEQFF. Variable domain in full (rest from reference TRBV11-2 and TRBJ2-1): EAGVAQSPRYKIIEKRQSVAFWCNPISGHATLYWYQQILGQGPKLLIQFQNNGVVDDSQLPKDRFSAERLKGVDSTLKIQPAKLEDSAVYLCASSSGLAGAGSYNEQFFGPGTRLTVL.

The rearrangement uses TRBV12-3 or TRBV12-4 and TRBJ1-1, with unresolved D. The CDR3 has 11 residues. The V end was cut by 6 bases, the J end by 9 bases, with 11 bases between. The CDR3 reads CASRRTIKAFF. CDR3 nucleotide sequence: TGTGCCAGCAGGCGAACGATTAAAGCTTTCTTT.

This clonotype turned up a few times. The V call is TRBV6-2 or TRBV6-3, the J call TRBJ2-3; weak D call: TRBD2 (5 bases). V was trimmed by 9 bases and J by 2 bases, leaving 18 bases between them. This CDR3 is built from 15 residues. The germline CDR1 and CDR2 sequences are MNHEY and SVGEGT. CDR3 nucleotide sequence: TGTGCCAGACAAGAGGACTTAAGTAACACAGATACGCAGTATTTT. This translates into CARQEDLSNTDTQYF.

In nucleotides, the CDR3 is TGTGCCAGCAGCGCTCTAGCGGGGGACCCAGTGGCCCAGTACTTC. Its protein product is CASSALAGDPVAQYF. V is TRBV7-2 and J is TRBJ2-5, with TRBD2 matching over 10 bases. There are 15 residues in the CDR3. CDR1 is SGHTA and CDR2 is FQGNSA in the germline V gene. V dropped 5 bases and J dropped 9; count of bases not matched to a gene: 12.

This clonotype occurred a few times. The gene calls are TRBV7-2 and TRBJ2-3; D is ambiguous. With 4 bases removed from V and 2 bases from J, the gap between germline ends came to 16 bases. Per germline, CDR1 SGHTA and CDR2 FQGNSA. The CDR3 sequence is 16 residues long. The CDR3 sequence: CASSYKNPGPTDTQYF. The CDR3 region has the DNA TGTGCCAGCAGCTACAAGAACCCCGGTCCCACAGATACGCAGTATTTT.

In its sample, this clonotype was seen many times. V and J are TRBV28 and TRBJ2-5; 12 bases agree with TRBD2. CDR1 is MDHEN and CDR2 is SYDVKM in the germline V gene. The trim removed 6 bases at V and 1 base at J, leaving 12 bases unmatched. This CDR3 has 18 amino acids. The CDR3 DNA follows: TGTGCCAGCAGCCATACTAGCGGGAGGCCCGCGGCCCAAGAGACCCAGTACTTC. Translation: CASSHTSGRPAAQETQYF.

This clonotype was observed a few times. This sequence joins TRBV28 and TRBJ1-1; no reliable D call. Trimming pared 7 bases from V and 3 bases from J, leaving 9 bases between. The germline CDR1 and CDR2 sequences are MDHEN and SYDVKM. This CDR3 has 12 amino acids. The CDR3 is CASTYGYTEAFF. The CDR3, as DNA: TGTGCCAGCACGTATGGCTACACTGAAGCTTTCTTT.

Concerning this clonotype itself: With a much larger clone just one base away, this may be a read error. The chain recombines TRBV7-3 with TRBJ1-2, with TRBD1 as a possible D gene (5 bases). Germline CDR1 and CDR2: SGHTA and FQGTGA. The V end was cut by 5 bases, the J end by 10 bases, with 20 bases between. CDR3 length equals 14 residues. Written as DNA, the CDR3 is TGTGCCAGCAGCCCAAGCATCGGGGCGCGGGTCTACACCTTC. Translation: CASSPSIGARVYTF.

This clonotype appeared many times. The chain combines TRBV7-6 with TRBJ1-2; D may be TRBD1 (5 bases). The CDR3 is made up of 13 amino acids. CDR1 is SGHVS, CDR2 FNYEAQ, per germline. Trimming stripped 5 bases from V and 6 bases from J, with 13 bases between. The CDR3 DNA reads TGTGCCAGCAGCCCGGCGGCAGGGAATGGCTACACCTTC. This translates into CASSPAAGNGYTF.

The table lists this clonotype with many counts. The J gene is TRBJ1-1, the V gene TRBV7-2; D remains ambiguous. V was trimmed by 0 bases and J by 4 bases, leaving 6 bases between them. Germline lookup yields CDR1 SGHTA and CDR2 FQGNSA. CDR3 length equals 13 residues. In nucleotides, the CDR3 is TGTGCCAGCAGCTTAGCCAGAGGCACTGAAGCTTTCTTT. It translates to CASSLARGTEAFF.

This clonotype was counted at least ten times. V usage is TRBV7-2 and J usage is TRBJ1-5; the match to TRBD1 covers 7 bases. After removal of 0 bases from V and 2 bases from J, the junction contained 7 bases not matched to a gene. This CDR3 region has 17 residues. Germline V gene sequence: CDR1 SGHTA, CDR2 FQGNSA. Here the CDR3 reads CASSLATGIGGNQPQHF. In DNA, the CDR3 is TGTGCCAGCAGCTTAGCGACAGGGATTGGAGGCAATCAGCCCCAGCATTTT.

This chain connects TRBV12-3 or TRBV12-4 to TRBJ2-2, with D maybe TRBD2 (5 bases). Trimming stripped 3 bases from V and 5 bases from J, with 7 bases between. The CDR3 has 13 amino acids. The CDR3, as DNA: TGTGCCAGCAGTTTGTGGGAGACCGGGGAGCTGTTTTTT. This sequence encodes CASSLWETGELFF.